This note documents a single T cell receptor gamma chain sequence. Its antigen is unidentified. At the DNA level, this CDR3 is encoded by other sequences in the same sample as well. The data belong to a study of Vδ1+ human thymocytes. Study-level findings and limits: Many TRG clonotypes were shared between donors; TRD repertoires were essentially private. In the thymus, TRG and TRD repertoires looked highly polyclonal with Gaussian CDR3 lengths. Unexpected Vdelta2 sequences could cause misinterpretation of bulk repertoire data. Around 18% of thymic delta-chain sequences were Vdelta2, with few Vdelta3, unlike blood Vdelta1+ controls.

Sorted Vdelta1+ thymocytes were about 97% to 99.6% pure. Germline CDR1 is EGSTGY and CDR2 is YDSYTSSV. The CDR3 contains 13 residues. With 2 bases clipped from V and 4 bases from J, the junction kept 5 bases outside the gene matches. Extracted RNA was reverse transcribed into cDNA. Multiplex PCR used pooled V-gene forward primers and a constant-region reverse primer to amplify CDR3s. With CATT, TCRdb re-called clones from the multiplex PCR reads. The table lists 25,000 to 35,000 gamma-chain clones, more than 15% of them singletons. Sequencing was done on a sample of Vdelta1+ gamma-delta thymocytes from the thymus. As to subset: FACS-sorted CD3+ TCRalphabeta- TCRVdelta1+ TCRVdelta2- thymocytes. This TCR was sampled from a boy under two years old who had congenital heart surgery. This rearrangement joins TRGV4 to TRGJ1 or TRGJ2. The CDR3 DNA follows: TGTGCCACCTGGGATGCGCTCTATTATAAGAAACTCTTT. Its translation is CATWDALYYKKLF.